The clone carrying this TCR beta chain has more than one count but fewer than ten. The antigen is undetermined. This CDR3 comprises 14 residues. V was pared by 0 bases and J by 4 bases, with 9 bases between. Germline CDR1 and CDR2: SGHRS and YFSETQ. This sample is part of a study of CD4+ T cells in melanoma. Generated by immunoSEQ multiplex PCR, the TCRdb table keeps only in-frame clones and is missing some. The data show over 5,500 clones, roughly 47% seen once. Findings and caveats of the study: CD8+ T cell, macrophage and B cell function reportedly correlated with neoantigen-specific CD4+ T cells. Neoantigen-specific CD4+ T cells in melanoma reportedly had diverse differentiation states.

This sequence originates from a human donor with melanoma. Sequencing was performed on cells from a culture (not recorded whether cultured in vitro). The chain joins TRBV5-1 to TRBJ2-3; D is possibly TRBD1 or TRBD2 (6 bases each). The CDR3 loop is CASSLEGGPDTQYF. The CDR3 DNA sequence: TGCGCCAGCAGCTTGGAGGGGGGACCAGATACGCAGTATTTT.